This T cell receptor beta chain originates from a study of shared clonotypes between healthy human individuals (dated by TCRdb to 2020 to 2021). Study-level background: The cohort included three men and two women between 18 and 49 years of age. Per donor, three plates each were used for CD4 naive and CD4 memory, two for CD8 naive, and one for CD8 memory. Leukapheresis yielded between about 0.94 and 9 billion PBMCs per donor. To estimate repertoire size and how much clonotype sharing occurs between individuals, the study deeply sequenced the blood TCR repertoires of roughly 5 healthy adults. Different laboratories and diverse techniques were used to prepare libraries and sequence TCR repertoires, to increase sequencing depth and limit assay-specific biases. The paper as a whole reports these results and caveats: Sampling was restricted to blood, and TCR repertoires in tissues likely differ from the TCR repertoires found in blood. Sharing across a few donors was observed for around 5% of naive CD4, over 3% of naive CD8, 2.3% of memory CD4, and roughly 0.4% of memory CD8 clonotypes. The small number of donors limited the genetic and exposure-history diversity represented. Naive subsets generally had larger estimated clonotype richness than memory subsets. Compared with non-shared clonotypes, the clonotypes found in all four sorted-subset donors had higher generation probabilities. Pairwise subsampling led to the expectation that sequencing depth would affect the degree of clonotype sharing among donors. Rarefaction of sorted-subset datasets indicated incomplete sequencing despite the large sequencing depth.

As concerns this clone: The antigen it binds to is not known. No base quality information exists; no much larger clone differs at one position.

Spanning cysteine to phenylalanine, the CDR3 consists of 15 amino acids. The kept DNA is CDR3 alone, 45 bases in frame from the first base. CDR1 is given as LNHNV and CDR2 as YYDKDF, both from the germline V gene (reference sequence). V is cut by 8 bases and J by 0 bases, and the space between the germline ends is 14 bases. Donors were healthy HIV-negative adults with no recently reported acute infections or vaccinations. All donors were Caucasian adults living in Nashville, Tennessee, USA. CD4+ T cells were enriched by magnetic negative selection, after which naive cells were positively selected on CD45RA and the negative fraction was taken as the memory subset. Blood was collected by leukapheresis, and PBMCs were isolated by Ficoll-Histopaque density gradient centrifugation and then cryopreserved in liquid nitrogen vapor phase. Purity and quantity of every magnetically sorted T cell population were checked by analytical flow cytometry. Each sorted fraction had its genomic DNA isolated and then quantified by UV absorbance on a Nanodrop 2000c.

Using the deep immunoSEQ assay, multiplex PCR amplified TCR CDR3 regions from genomic DNA. For each cell subset, the extracted genomic DNA was distributed evenly across all wells of several immunoSEQ 96-well plates, and each plate served as one replicate. For sorted subsets, approximately 200 ng of genomic DNA, equivalent to 25,000 to 35,000 T cell genomes, went into each replicate PCR. Purified libraries were quantified with a Qubit 3.0 fluorometer, sized on a Bioanalyzer 2100, and re-quantified with the KAPA Library Quantification kit. Every immunoSEQ 96-well plate was sequenced on a dedicated single-read 150-cycle Illumina NextSeq 550 flow cell. The study's own analysis went as follows. Because the immunoSEQ output held only junctional sequences and lacked quality scores, the filtering could not match the filtering applied to full-length reads. To assign V/J genes and CDR3, sequences were annotated using PyIR, a Python wrapper for IgBLAST v1.9, with IMGT germline references. Reads were filtered out if the reads had weak V/J assignments (E-value above 1e-6), no CDR3, stop codons, out-of-frame junctions, or ambiguous translated residues. V3J clonotypes were defined by identical inferred V gene, J gene, and CDR3 amino acid sequence. To compute the percentage overlap between repertoires, the number of shared unique clonotypes was divided by the size of the smaller repertoire. Richness of each repertoire was evaluated using RTK rarefaction, the Chao1 estimator, and Recon v2.1 estimates of unobserved clonotypes. For all TCRbeta clonotypes obtained by the gDNA method from a handful of donors, generation probabilities were computed with OLGA. TCRdb re-hosts the immuneACCESS table, in-frame sequences only. Its copies lack some clones; in the studies checked, an unresolved V gene accounts for under half of them, and the cause for the rest is not known. V and J calls and clone size are copied from that table; D and trimming were computed from the DNA. This sample comprises approximately 2.5 million clones, approximately 94% of them detected only once. The top ten clones comprise more than 0.35% of the sample.

Sequenced: naive CD4+ T cells from PBMCs. The label giving this sample's cell subset or site can be read as: CD45RA+ positively selected. Here the chain combines TRBV15 and TRBJ2-1, with the identity of the D gene unclear. This clonotype was obtained from a man between 18 and 29 years old in good health. Some clones in this sample may be carry-over from other donors' samples. For the CDR3, the sequence is CATQSARYSYNEQFF. The nucleotides are TGTGCCACCCAGTCCGCCCGATACTCCTACAATGAGCAGTTCTTC.